This T cell receptor beta chain was sequenced for a study of response to subunit inactivated influenza vaccine. TCRdb re-analysed the RT-PCR reads in MiXCR, keeping a single row per CDR3 protein. The sample contains 590,000 or so distinct CDR3 sequences, 12% to 15% of which appear only once. As to this clonotype: Its antigen remains unknown.

Points from the study as a whole: There was a suggestion from the authors that each seasonal influenza vaccination recruits few new T cells.

This CDR3 spans 15 amino acids. CDR1 is MNHEY, CDR2 SVGEGT, per germline. Trimming removed 5 bases at V and 2 bases at J, with 15 bases between. Specimen: PBMCs from blood, collected 14 days before vaccination. This clonotype was sampled from a man aged 50 or older who received an inactivated influenza vaccine. The chain uses TRBV6-2 or TRBV6-3 and TRBJ1-1; D is undetermined. In nucleotides, the CDR3 is TGTGCCAGCAGTAACTACAGATCACATAACACTGAAGCTTTCTTT. Protein sequence: CASSNYRSHNTEAFF.